Each of the 8 T cell receptor beta chains below was sequenced from the same sample in a study of T cell responses to AZD1222 COVID-19 vaccine. The assay was immunoSEQ multiplex PCR, and TCRdb's table has in-frame clones only and misses some. The sample shows some 120,000 clones, roughly 90% of them seen only once. The source material was peripheral blood, sampled on day 0 of AZD1222 vaccination. The source is an adult in good health.

A word on this clone: The sample contains more than one DNA sequence encoding this CDR3. This chain uses TRBV28 with TRBJ2-1, with 8 bases aligning to TRBD2. J was trimmed by 0 bases and V by 8 bases; bases with no gene match: 3. Per the germline V gene, CDR1 is MDHEN and CDR2 is SYDVKM. The CDR3 loop spans 14 amino acids. DNA of the CDR3: TGTGCCAGCTTAGGGACTAGCTCCTACAATGAGCAGTTCTTC. It is translated as CASLGTSSYNEQFF.

Of note for this clone: An end of the junction differs from the germline gene, which may be a read error. For the CDR3, the DNA is TGTGCCAGTAGTATAACCGGGCTCACCTGGGAGCTGTTTTTT. Protein product: CASSITGLTWELFF. The genes are TRBV19 and TRBJ2-2; D is ambiguous. The CDR3 covers 14 residues. Per the germline V gene, CDR1 is LNHDA and CDR2 is SQIVND (reference sequence).

The rearrangement joins TRBV5-5 to TRBJ1-2; a possible D gene is TRBD1 (5 bases). CDR1 is SGHKS and CDR2 is YYEKEE in the germline V gene (reference sequence). The CDR3 covers 13 residues. The V gene lost 4 bases and the J gene lost 8 bases, with 15 bases spanning the gap. CDR3 coding DNA: TGTGCCAGCAGCCCCGGGGGGGGTGGCGGCTACACCTTC. It specifies CASSPGGGGGYTF.

The chain couples TRBV28 to TRBJ2-3; perhaps TRBD1 as D (6 bases). The germline V and J ends were trimmed by 0 bases and 4 bases, with 11 bases remaining between them. CDR3 length: 15 residues. Germline-derived CDR1 and CDR2 are MDHEN and SYDVKM. CDR3 DNA sequence: TGTGCCAGCAGTTTATGGCAGGGGCAGGCAGATACGCAGTATTTT. This codes for CASSLWQGQADTQYF.

The rearrangement uses TRBV5-1 and TRBJ1-6; 7 bases agree with TRBD1. Losses at the gene ends were 0 bases for V and 8 bases for J; bases not matched to a gene: 8. The CDR3 length is 16 residues. Looked up from germline, CDR1 is SGHRS and CDR2 is YFSETQ. In DNA form, the CDR3 reads TGCGCCAGCAGCTTGGGTGGAGGGGGCATTTATTCACCCCTCCACTTT. Its protein is CASSLGGGGIYSPLHF.

J is TRBJ2-3 and V is TRBV5-1; no clear D gene. The CDR3 contains 15 residues. Germline V gene data show CDR1 as SGHRS and CDR2 as YFSETQ. V was clipped by 7 bases and J by 6 bases, with 21 bases between them. CDR3 nucleotides: TGCGCCAGCTTCCCTGCCCCTACCGAACCGGATACGCAGTATTTT. Residues: CASFPAPTEPDTQYF.

CDR3 bases: TGTGCCTGTCCGACAGGGGGTGGGGAGACCCAGTACTTC. Amino acid sequence: CACPTGGGETQYF. The chain has TRBV30 and TRBJ2-5; 9 nucleotides agree with TRBD1. Germline V gene data show CDR1 as GTSNPN and CDR2 as SVGIG (reference sequence). V lost 6 bases to trimming and J lost 5 bases; unmatched junction nucleotides: 7. This CDR3 has 13 residues. The whole variable domain, filled in from reference TRBV30 and TRBJ2-5, reads SQTIHQWPATLVQPVGSPLSLECTVEGTSNPNLYWYRQAAGRGLQLLFYSVGIGQISSEVPQNLSASRPQDRQFILSSKKLLLSDSGFYLCACPTGGGETQYFGPGTRLLVL.

V is TRBV3-1 (or the pseudogene TRBV3-2) and J is TRBJ1-1; no clear D. V lost 0 bases to trimming and J lost 0 bases, with 14 bases between them. Germline assignment: CDR1 LGHDT and CDR2 YNNKEL (reference sequence). This CDR3 spans 17 amino acids. The CDR3, as DNA: TGTGCCAGCAGCCAAGAGAGGTATACGGGGTTGAACACTGAAGCTTTCTTT. Its protein is CASSQERYTGLNTEAFF.